This TCR beta chain is drawn from a study of shared clonotypes between healthy human individuals. Turning to this clone: One junction end does not reproduce the germline sequence, and a read error may be involved.

The method was immunoSEQ multiplex PCR; TCRdb's version includes in-frame clones alone and lacks a portion of them. Of under 1,100,000 clones in the sample, 70% to 80% were seen once. The sample taken for sequencing was memory CD4+ T cells sorted from blood. Stated subset: CD45RA-negative fraction. The sequence came from a man between 18 and 29 years old in good health.

CDR3 protein: CASSLDLKRQETQYF. CDR3 bases: TGTGCTAGCAGCTTAGACCTTAAACGGCAAGAGACCCAGTACTTC. The chain employs TRBV7-7 and TRBJ2-5; D is ambiguous. Germline V gene data show CDR1 as SSHAT and CDR2 as FNYEAQ (reference sequence). The CDR3 totals 15 residues. The full variable domain, its missing parts supplied by reference TRBV7-7 and TRBJ2-5, is GAGVSQSPRYKVTKRGQDVTLRCDPISSHATLYWYQQALGQGPEFLTYFNYEAQPDKSGLPSDRFSAERPEGSISTLTIQRTEQRDSAMYRCASSLDLKRQETQYFGPGTRLLVL.